This entry lists 23 T cell receptor beta chains sequenced from one sample in a study of cytomegalovirus exposure and HLA in healthy donors. PCR used 60 Vbeta primers and 13 Jbeta primers. Assay used: immunoSEQ multiplex PCR; TCRdb lists only in-frame clones, some missing. This sample has approximately 100,000 clones, with 70% to 85% found just once. What was sequenced was PBMCs. Receptor source: a woman in her late teens or twenties in good health and CMV-seronegative.

This chain connects TRBV4-1 to TRBJ2-5; 7 bases align to TRBD1. Germline values: CDR1 MGHRA, CDR2 YSYEKL. CDR3 length: 17 residues. Germline trimming cut 5 bases from V and 4 bases from J; bases unmatched to any gene: 16. CDR3 nucleotide sequence: TGCGCCAGCAGCAAAACGCCCAGGGGTGACAGGGTAGAGACCCAGTACTTC. Amino acid sequence: CASSKTPRGDRVETQYF.

The chain links TRBV4-3 to TRBJ1-5, with D hard to call. Trimming took 0 bases from V and 5 from J, leaving 5 bases between them. This CDR3 comprises 13 residues. The germline V gene has CDR1 LGHNA and CDR2 YSLEER. The CDR3 sequence is CASSQDPDQPQHF. For the CDR3, the DNA is TGCGCCAGCAGCCAAGACCCCGATCAGCCCCAGCATTTT.

V usage is TRBV18 and J usage is TRBJ2-3; D uncertain. V was cut by 1 base and J by 2 bases, with 16 bases left in between. Germline CDR1 and CDR2: KGHSH and LQKENI. CDR3 size: 17 residues. CDR3: CASSPRRASANTDTQYF. The CDR3 DNA is TGTGCCAGCTCACCACGGAGAGCTTCAGCAAACACAGATACGCAGTATTTT.

This sequence joins TRBV4-3 and TRBJ2-1; 9 nucleotides match TRBD2. Unmatched junction bases numbered 4, after V lost 2 bases and J lost 5 bases. Germline V gene sequence: CDR1 LGHNA, CDR2 YSLEER. This CDR3 contains 15 residues. Here the CDR3 reads CASSQLAGYDNEQFF. As DNA, the CDR3 is TGCGCCAGCAGCCAACTAGCGGGGTACGACAATGAGCAGTTCTTC.

This rearrangement joins TRBV7-2 to TRBJ1-2, with 7 bases identical to TRBD1. Trimming removed 2 bases from V and 9 bases from J; junction bases left unmatched: 15. The CDR3 loop spans 16 amino acids. Per germline, CDR1 SGHTA and CDR2 FQGNSA. CDR3 in amino acids: CASSLSRDSSSWRYTF. The DNA for the CDR3 is TGTGCCAGCAGCTTAAGTAGGGACAGCTCCTCTTGGCGCTACACCTTC.

The table lists this clone with a few counts. V gene TRBV14 combines with J gene TRBJ2-5; no clear D. The V and J ends lost 4 bases and 1 base respectively, with 7 bases between them. This CDR3 region has 13 residues. Germline lookup yields CDR1 SGHDN and CDR2 FVKESK. CDR3 in amino acids: CASSRHLQETQYF. The CDR3 DNA sequence: TGTGCCAGCAGCCGACACCTCCAAGAGACCCAGTACTTC.

The rearrangement uses TRBV4-3 and TRBJ1-6; 12 positions agree with TRBD1. With 3 bases clipped from V and 8 bases from J, the junction kept 2 bases outside the gene matches. The CDR3 contains 15 residues. CDR1 is LGHNA and CDR2 is YSLEER in the germline V gene. The CDR3 protein is CASSQGQGAYSPLHF. The CDR3 DNA follows: TGCGCCAGCAGCCAGGGACAGGGGGCGTATTCACCCCTCCACTTT.

With respect to this clone: A junction boundary mismatches the germline segment, possibly from a read error. The J gene is TRBJ1-1, the V gene TRBV15; D is unclear. The germline V gene has CDR1 LNHNV and CDR2 YYDKDF (reference sequence). The CDR3 extends over 12 amino acids. The DNA for the CDR3 is TGTGCCACCAGCAGATTAAACAGTGAAGCTTTCTTT. Its protein product is CATSRLNSEAFF.

J is TRBJ1-6 and V is TRBV28, with 12 bases that match TRBD1. J lost 6 bases, V lost 6 bases, and 12 bases had no gene match. Germline V gene lookup returns CDR1 MDHEN and CDR2 SYDVKM. CDR3 length: 18 amino acids. This CDR3 is CASSSGTGGSFFNSPLHF. The CDR3 DNA follows: TGTGCCAGCAGCTCGGGGACAGGGGGCTCCTTTTTTAATTCACCCCTCCACTTT.

The chain links TRBV19 to TRBJ1-1; D perhaps matches TRBD1 (5 bases). Germline V CDR1 and CDR2: LNHDA, SQIVND (reference sequence). The CDR3 runs to 17 residues. Trimming took 3 bases from V and 4 from J, leaving 21 bases between them. The CDR3 loop reads CASSIGQGRLGVTEAFF. CDR3 nucleotide sequence: TGTGCCAGTAGTATTGGGCAGGGTCGCCTCGGAGTCACTGAAGCTTTCTTT.

This clone has more than one count but fewer than ten. The chain combines TRBV6-5 with TRBJ2-1; perhaps TRBD2 as D (6 bases). CDR1 is MNHEY, CDR2 SVGAGI, per germline. This CDR3 is 14 amino acids long. Trimming stripped 5 bases from V and 0 bases from J, with 8 bases between. The CDR3 spells CASSRGSSYNEQFF. The CDR3 nucleotides read TGTGCCAGCAGTCGGGGGAGCTCCTACAATGAGCAGTTCTTC.

This clone was detected only once. The chain carries TRBV2 and TRBJ1-4; D is unresolved. Deletions cut 3 bases from V and 8 bases from J, with 16 bases between. CDR1 is SNHLY, CDR2 FYNNEI, per germline. The CDR3 extends over 15 amino acids. In DNA form, the CDR3 reads TGTGCCAGCAGTGACCGAGGGCGCGGGGTCGAAAAACTGTTTTTT. This translates into CASSDRGRGVEKLFF.

This chain connects TRBV7-6 to TRBJ1-5; 8 nucleotides agree with TRBD1. The junction had 6 bases not matched to a gene; V was cut back by 5 bases and J by 3 bases. There are 15 residues in the CDR3. Germline V gives CDR1 SGHVS, CDR2 FNYEAQ. This chain's CDR3 is CASSAGTGDNQPQHF. The CDR3 bases are TGTGCCAGCAGCGCCGGGACAGGAGACAATCAGCCCCAGCATTTT.

The rearrangement uses TRBV9 and TRBJ2-1; the match to TRBD2 covers 10 bases. Germline trimming cut 0 bases from V and 10 bases from J; bases unmatched to any gene: 7. The CDR3 runs 15 residues. Germline assignment: CDR1 SGDLS and CDR2 YYNGEE. CDR3 sequence: CASSVGTSGAQEQFF. The CDR3 region has the DNA TGTGCCAGCAGCGTAGGGACTAGCGGAGCGCAGGAGCAGTTCTTC.

The chain joins TRBV5-1 to TRBJ2-5; D ambiguous. This CDR3 spans 13 amino acids. Germline V gene lookup returns CDR1 SGHRS and CDR2 YFSETQ. With 2 bases removed from V and 1 base from J, the gap between germline ends came to 6 bases. CDR3 in amino acids: CASSFGSQETQYF. The CDR3 DNA sequence: TGCGCCAGCAGCTTCGGGTCCCAAGAGACCCAGTACTTC.

V and J are TRBV14 and TRBJ2-7; 10 positions match TRBD1. The V and J ends lost 6 bases and 4 bases, in that order; junction bases with no gene match: 6. Germline loops: CDR1 SGHDN, CDR2 FVKESK. The CDR3 length is 14 residues. The CDR3, as DNA: TGTGCCAGCAGAGAGACAGGGGGCGGATACGAGCAGTACTTC. Its protein is CASRETGGGYEQYF. Supplemented by reference TRBV14 and TRBJ2-7, the full variable domain reads EAGVTQFPSHSVIEKGQTVTLRCDPISGHDNLYWYRRVMGKEIKFLLHFVKESKQDESGMPNNRFLAERTGGTYSTLKVQPAELEDSGVYFCASRETGGGYEQYFGPGTRLTVT.

The V gene is TRBV5-1, the J gene TRBJ2-3; TRBD2 matches at 10 bases. The length of the CDR3 is 15 residues. Trimming removed 0 bases from V and 5 bases from J; junction bases left unmatched: 3. Germline CDR1 and CDR2: SGHRS and YFSETQ. CDR3 sequence reads: CASSLDSGGKDTQYF. As DNA, the CDR3 is TGCGCCAGCAGCTTGGATAGCGGGGGGAAAGATACGCAGTATTTT.

The CDR3 loop reads CASSQDLAGGIYEQYF. DNA for the CDR3: TGCGCCAGCAGCCAAGATCTAGCGGGAGGAATCTACGAGCAGTACTTC. The rearrangement links TRBV4-3 to TRBJ2-7, with 11 bases aligning to TRBD2. V lost 0 bases and J lost 3; bases outside the gene matches: 4. The CDR3 covers 16 residues. The germline CDR1 and CDR2 sequences are LGHNA and YSLEER.

With regard to this clone: One end of the junction varies from germline; a read error may be responsible. Additional DNA sequences in this sample encode the identical CDR3. This chain connects TRBV19 to TRBJ2-1, with 9 bases lining up with TRBD2. There are 18 residues in the CDR3. The germline CDR1 and CDR2 sequences are LNHDA and SQIVND (reference sequence). Written as DNA, the CDR3 is TGCGCCAGTAGTATTCCAGCGGGGGGACGGACGAGAGGAAATGAGCAGTTCTTC. This codes for CASSIPAGGRTRGNEQFF.

The chain is built from TRBV7-9 and TRBJ1-5, with 8 bases fitting TRBD1. Germline-derived CDR1 and CDR2 are SEHNR and FQNEAQ (reference sequence). Germline trimming cut 1 base from V and 8 bases from J; bases unmatched to any gene: 10. The CDR3 is made up of 16 amino acids. The CDR3 sequence is CASSLVQTGDGEPQHF. CDR3 coding DNA: TGTGCCAGCAGCTTAGTACAGACAGGGGATGGTGAGCCCCAGCATTTT.

This clone has a single count. The chain recombines TRBV5-4 with TRBJ1-1; possibly TRBD1 for D (6 bases). CDR1 SGHNT and CDR2 YYREEE come from the germline V gene (reference sequence). V lost 4 bases and J lost 3, with 25 bases in between. The CDR3 runs to 18 residues. This chain's CDR3 is CASSPGPWLGAWDTEAFF. The CDR3 DNA follows: TGTGCCAGCAGCCCTGGACCTTGGTTGGGGGCCTGGGACACTGAAGCTTTCTTT.

This clone was counted between two and nine times. The chain joins TRBV18 to TRBJ1-4; a weak D match, TRBD1 (5 bases). V lost 1 base and J lost 5, with 8 bases in between. The germline gives CDR1 KGHSH, CDR2 LQKENI. The CDR3 covers 14 residues. Here the CDR3 DNA reads TGTGCCAGCTCACCACGGGGGGTAAATGAAAAACTGTTTTTT. It yields the protein CASSPRGVNEKLFF.

The chain carries TRBV7-8 and TRBJ2-1; the match to TRBD2 covers 9 bases. J gave up 9 bases and V 7 bases, and 16 bases lay outside the gene matches. The CDR3 is made up of 16 amino acids. Per germline, CDR1 SGHVS and CDR2 FQNEAQ. CDR3 loop: CASMSVGGRVSGEQFF. The CDR3 region has the DNA TGTGCCAGCATGAGTGTCGGCGGGAGGGTGAGCGGTGAGCAGTTCTTC.